This T cell receptor (beta chain) was retrieved from a study of graft-versus-host responses after intestinal transplantation. Study information: Grafts that recipients had were multivisceral, liver-intestinal, or isolated intestinal transplants.

Comment on this clone: Its target is unknown.

Study-wide points: Patients with graft-donor T cell macrochimerism had high graft-versus-host to host-versus-graft clonal ratios in allografts.

Data came from immunoSEQ multiplex PCR; TCRdb stores just in-frame clones and leaves some out. The data contain some 87,000 clones, 92% of them singletons. Sample: unstimulated CD4+ T cells sorted from spleen or lymph node cells, taken before intestinal transplant. This clonotype was obtained from a human donor who received an intestinal transplant.

The CDR3 nucleotides are TGCGCCAGCAGACAGGCCCCAAACTATGGCTACACCTTC. Protein product: CASRQAPNYGYTF. The chain couples TRBV10-2 to TRBJ1-2, with D perhaps matching TRBD1 (5 bases). V was trimmed by 6 bases and J by 2 bases, leaving 10 bases between them. Germline V lookup: CDR1 WSHSY, CDR2 SAAADI. This CDR3 comprises 13 residues.